The TCR beta chain described here comes from a study of naive and memory T cell subsets. Trimming pared 4 bases from V and 6 bases from J, leaving 18 bases between. Per the germline V gene, CDR1 is LGHNA and CDR2 is YSLEER. The CDR3 covers 16 residues. Whole-study findings and limits: Delayed type IV hypersensitivity infiltration was taken to explain higher tuberculin-site TCR counts.

This clonotype showed up many times. Its antigen is unidentified. Ligated cDNA underwent four rounds of PCR with nested alpha and beta constant region primers and SP2. TCRdb reprocessed the UMI-ligation and nested PCR reads via MiXCR and lists one record per CDR3 protein. The repertoire holds 20,000 to 25,000 distinct CDR3 sequences, with 4.5% to 7% as singletons. Described treatment: skin biopsy from PPD injection site in Mantoux-positive individual. The library had UMIs added by 3' ligation of an oligonucleotide to TCR cDNA. Tuberculin skin test biopsies were taken where PPD was injected in Mantoux-positive people. Reverse transcription used DNase-treated unsorted total RNA, aiming for 1 to 1000 ng.

The source of this sequence is an adult in good health. The chain links TRBV4-3 to TRBJ2-2; D could derive from TRBD1 or TRBD2 (5 bases each). Specimen: skin, collected from a tuberculin skin test site. CDR3 sequence reads: CASSRNRDATPGELFF. The CDR3 DNA sequence: TGCGCCAGCAGCCGGAACCGGGACGCAACCCCCGGGGAGCTGTTTTTT.